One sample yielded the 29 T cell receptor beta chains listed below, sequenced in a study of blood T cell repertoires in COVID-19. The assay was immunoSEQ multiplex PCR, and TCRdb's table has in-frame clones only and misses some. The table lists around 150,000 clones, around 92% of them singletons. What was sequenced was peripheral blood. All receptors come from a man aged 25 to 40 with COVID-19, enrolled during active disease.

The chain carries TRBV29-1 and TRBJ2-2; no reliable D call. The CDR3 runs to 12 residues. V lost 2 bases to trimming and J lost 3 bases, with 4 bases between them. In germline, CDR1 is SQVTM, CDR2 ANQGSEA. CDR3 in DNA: TGCAGCGTTGAACCCGACACCGGGGAGCTGTTTTTT. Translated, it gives CSVEPDTGELFF.

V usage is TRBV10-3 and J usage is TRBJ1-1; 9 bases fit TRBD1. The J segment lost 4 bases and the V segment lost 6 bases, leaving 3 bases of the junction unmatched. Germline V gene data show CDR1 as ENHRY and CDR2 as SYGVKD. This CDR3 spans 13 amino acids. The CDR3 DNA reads TGTGCCATCAGGGGACAGGGTGGCACTGAAGCTTTCTTT. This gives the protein CAIRGQGGTEAFF.

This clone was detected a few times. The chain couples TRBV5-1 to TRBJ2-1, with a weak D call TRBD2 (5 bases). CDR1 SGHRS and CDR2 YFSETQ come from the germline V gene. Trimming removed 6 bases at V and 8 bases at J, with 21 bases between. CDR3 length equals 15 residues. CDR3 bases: TGCGCCAGCATAGGTTGGCAGATCCAGCGGTATGAGCAGTTCTTC. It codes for CASIGWQIQRYEQFF.

The CDR3 loop reads CASSAGFGVGINQPQHF. CDR3 nucleotides: TGTGCCAGCAGCGCAGGGTTTGGGGTGGGGATTAATCAGCCCCAGCATTTT. V usage is TRBV7-2 and J usage is TRBJ1-5; possible D gene TRBD1, 5 bases. Germline-derived CDR1 and CDR2 are SGHTA and FQGNSA. V lost 5 bases, J lost 4 bases, and 21 bases lay in between. CDR3 length equals 17 residues.

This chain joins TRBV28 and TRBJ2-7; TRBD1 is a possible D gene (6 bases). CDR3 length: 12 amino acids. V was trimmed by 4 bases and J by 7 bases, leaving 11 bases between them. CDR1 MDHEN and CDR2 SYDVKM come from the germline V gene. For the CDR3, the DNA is TGTGCCAGCAGTTCACAGGGTTGGGAGCAGTACTTC. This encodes CASSSQGWEQYF.

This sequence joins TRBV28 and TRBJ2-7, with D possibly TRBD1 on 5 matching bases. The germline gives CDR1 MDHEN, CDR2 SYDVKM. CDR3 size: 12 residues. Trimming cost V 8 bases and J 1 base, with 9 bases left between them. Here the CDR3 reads CASGTGSYEQYF. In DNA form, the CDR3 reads TGTGCCAGCGGAACAGGATCCTACGAGCAGTACTTC. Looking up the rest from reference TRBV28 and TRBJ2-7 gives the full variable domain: DVKVTQSSRYLVKRTGEKVFLECVQDMDHENMFWYRQDPGLGLRLIYFSYDVKMKEKGDIPEGYSVSREKKERFSLILESASTNQTSMYLCASGTGSYEQYFGPGTRLTVT.

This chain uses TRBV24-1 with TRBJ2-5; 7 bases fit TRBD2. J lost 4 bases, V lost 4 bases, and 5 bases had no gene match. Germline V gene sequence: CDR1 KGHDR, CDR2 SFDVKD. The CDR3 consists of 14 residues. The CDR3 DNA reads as TGTGCCACCAGTGAAGGGACGGGGGGAGAGACCCAGTACTTC. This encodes CATSEGTGGETQYF.

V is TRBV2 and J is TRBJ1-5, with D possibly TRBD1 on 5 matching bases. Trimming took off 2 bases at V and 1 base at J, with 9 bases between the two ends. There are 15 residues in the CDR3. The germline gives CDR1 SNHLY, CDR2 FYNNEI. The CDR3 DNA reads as TGTGCCAGCAGTGAAATAGGGGAAAGCAATCAGCCCCAGCATTTT. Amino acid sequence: CASSEIGESNQPQHF.

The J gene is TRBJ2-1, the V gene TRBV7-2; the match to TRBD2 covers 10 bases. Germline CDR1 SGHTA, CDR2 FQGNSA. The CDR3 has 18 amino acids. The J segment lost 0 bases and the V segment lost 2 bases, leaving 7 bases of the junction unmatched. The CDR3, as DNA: TGTGCCAGCAGCTTATCAGCTAGCGGGGGCCTCTCCTACAATGAGCAGTTCTTC. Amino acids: CASSLSASGGLSYNEQFF.

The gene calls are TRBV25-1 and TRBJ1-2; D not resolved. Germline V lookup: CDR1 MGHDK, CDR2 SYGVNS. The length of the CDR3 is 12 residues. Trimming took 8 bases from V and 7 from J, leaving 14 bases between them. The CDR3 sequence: CASLALSGGYTF. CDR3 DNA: TGTGCCAGCCTGGCACTAAGCGGTGGCTACACCTTC.

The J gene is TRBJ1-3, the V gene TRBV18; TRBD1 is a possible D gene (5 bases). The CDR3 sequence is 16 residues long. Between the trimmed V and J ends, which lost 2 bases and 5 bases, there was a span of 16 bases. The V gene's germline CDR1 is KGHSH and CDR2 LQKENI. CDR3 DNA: TGTGCCAGCTCACCAGAAGTTGCGCAGGGTAGAAACACCATATATTTT. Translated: CASSPEVAQGRNTIYF.

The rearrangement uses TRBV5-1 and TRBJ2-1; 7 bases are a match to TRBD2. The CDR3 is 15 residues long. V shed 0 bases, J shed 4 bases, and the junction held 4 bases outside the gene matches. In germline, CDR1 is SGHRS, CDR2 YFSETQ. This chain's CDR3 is CASSLGSGIYNEQFF. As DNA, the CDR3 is TGCGCCAGCAGCTTGGGGAGCGGGATATACAATGAGCAGTTCTTC.

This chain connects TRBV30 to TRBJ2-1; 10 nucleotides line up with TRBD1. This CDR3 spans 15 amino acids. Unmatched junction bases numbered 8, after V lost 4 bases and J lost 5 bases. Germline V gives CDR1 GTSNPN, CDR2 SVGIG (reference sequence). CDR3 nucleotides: TGTGCCTGGATTTTCGGGACAGGGGTTAACAATGAGCAGTTCTTC. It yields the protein CAWIFGTGVNNEQFF.

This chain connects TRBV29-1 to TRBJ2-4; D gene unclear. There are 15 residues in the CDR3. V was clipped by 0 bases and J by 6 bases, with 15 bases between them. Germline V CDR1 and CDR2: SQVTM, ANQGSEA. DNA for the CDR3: TGCAGCGTTGAAGATGTAATACGACAAAGAAACATTCAGTACTTC. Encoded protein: CSVEDVIRQRNIQYF. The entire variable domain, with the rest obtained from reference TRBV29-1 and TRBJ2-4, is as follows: SAVISQKPSRDICQRGTSLTIQCQVDSQVTMMFWYRQQPGQSLTLIATANQGSEATYESGFVIDKFPISRPNLTFSTLTVSNMSPEDSSIYLCSVEDVIRQRNIQYFGAGTRLSVL.

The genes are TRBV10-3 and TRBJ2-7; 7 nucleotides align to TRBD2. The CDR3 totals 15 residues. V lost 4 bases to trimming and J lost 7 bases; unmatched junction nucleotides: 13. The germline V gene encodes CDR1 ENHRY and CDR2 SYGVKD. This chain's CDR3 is CAISAAQGVGGEQYF. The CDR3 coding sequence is TGTGCCATCAGTGCCGCGCAGGGCGTGGGGGGGGAGCAGTACTTC.

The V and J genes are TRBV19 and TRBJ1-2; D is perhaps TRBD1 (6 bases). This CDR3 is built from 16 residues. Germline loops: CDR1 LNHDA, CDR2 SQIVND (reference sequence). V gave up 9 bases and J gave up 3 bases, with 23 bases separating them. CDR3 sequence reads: CASLPEGEKSHYGYTF. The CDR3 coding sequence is TGTGCCAGCTTACCCGAGGGGGAGAAATCCCACTATGGCTACACCTTC. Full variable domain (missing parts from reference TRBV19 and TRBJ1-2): DGGITQSPKYLFRKEGQNVTLSCEQNLNHDAMYWYRQDPGQGLRLIYYSQIVNDFQKGDIAEGYSVSREKKESFPLTVTSAQKNPTAFYLCASLPEGEKSHYGYTFGSGTRLTVV.

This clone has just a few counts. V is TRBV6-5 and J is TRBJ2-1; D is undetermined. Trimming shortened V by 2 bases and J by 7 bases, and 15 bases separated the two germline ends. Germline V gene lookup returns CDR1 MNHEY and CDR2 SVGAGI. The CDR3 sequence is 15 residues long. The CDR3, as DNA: TGTGCCAGCAGTTACAAAGTAAACACGTGGAATGAGCAGTTCTTC. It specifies CASSYKVNTWNEQFF.

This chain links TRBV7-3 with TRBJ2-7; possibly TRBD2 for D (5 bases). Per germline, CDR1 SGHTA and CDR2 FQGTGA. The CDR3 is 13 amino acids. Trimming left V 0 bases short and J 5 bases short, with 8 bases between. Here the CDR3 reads CASSLTRADEQYF. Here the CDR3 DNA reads TGTGCCAGCAGCTTAACTCGAGCGGACGAGCAGTACTTC.

This CDR3 is CASSLIDNTEAFF. The CDR3 region has the DNA TGTGCCAGCAGCCTTATAGATAACACTGAAGCTTTCTTT. The V gene is TRBV9, the J gene TRBJ1-1; D gene ambiguous. This CDR3 has 13 amino acids. V was shortened by 4 bases and J by 2 bases, with 9 bases between the two germline ends. Germline CDR1 SGDLS, CDR2 YYNGEE.

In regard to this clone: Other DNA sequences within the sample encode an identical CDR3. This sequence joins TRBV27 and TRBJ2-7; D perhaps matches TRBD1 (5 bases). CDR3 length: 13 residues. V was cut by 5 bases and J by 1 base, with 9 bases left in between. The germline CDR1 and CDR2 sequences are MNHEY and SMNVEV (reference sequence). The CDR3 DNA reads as TGTGCCAGCAGTCTAACAGGATCCTACGAGCAGTACTTC. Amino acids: CASSLTGSYEQYF.

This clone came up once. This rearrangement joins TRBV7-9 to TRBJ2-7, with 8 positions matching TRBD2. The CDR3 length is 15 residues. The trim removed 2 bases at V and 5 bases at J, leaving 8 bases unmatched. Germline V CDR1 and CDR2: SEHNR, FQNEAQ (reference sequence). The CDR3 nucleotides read TGTGCCAGCAGCTTACGGAGCGGGAGTTCCAACGAGCAGTACTTC. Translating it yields CASSLRSGSSNEQYF.

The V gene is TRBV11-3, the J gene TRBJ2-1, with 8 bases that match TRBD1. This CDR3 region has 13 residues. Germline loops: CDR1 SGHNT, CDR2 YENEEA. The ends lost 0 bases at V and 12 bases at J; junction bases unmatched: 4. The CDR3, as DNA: TGTGCCAGCAGCTTAGATGCGCAGGGGGCGCAGTTCTTC. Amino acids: CASSLDAQGAQFF.

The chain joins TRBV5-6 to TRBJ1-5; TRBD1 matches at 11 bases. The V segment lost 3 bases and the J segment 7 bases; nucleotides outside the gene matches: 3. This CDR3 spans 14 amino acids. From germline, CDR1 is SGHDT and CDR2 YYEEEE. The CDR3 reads CASSWTGGGQPQHF. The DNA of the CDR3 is TGTGCCAGCAGCTGGACAGGGGGCGGACAGCCCCAGCATTTT.

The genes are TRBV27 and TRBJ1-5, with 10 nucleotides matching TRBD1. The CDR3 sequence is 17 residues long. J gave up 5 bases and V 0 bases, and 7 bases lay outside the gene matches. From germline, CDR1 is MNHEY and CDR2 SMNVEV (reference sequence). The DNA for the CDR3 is TGTGCCAGCAGTTTATCGTGGGCCGGGACAGGGGATCAGCCCCAGCATTTT. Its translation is CASSLSWAGTGDQPQHF.

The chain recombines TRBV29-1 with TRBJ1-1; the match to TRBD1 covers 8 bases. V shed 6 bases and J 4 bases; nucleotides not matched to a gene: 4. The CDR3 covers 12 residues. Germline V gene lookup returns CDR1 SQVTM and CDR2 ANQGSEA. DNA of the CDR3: TGCAGCGTAAATGACAGGGGCACTGAAGCTTTCTTT. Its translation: CSVNDRGTEAFF.

DNA of the CDR3: TGTGCCAGTCGGAAACCTAACCCTCAGAAAGAAGGCGGTAGTTTGGGCTCCTATAATTCACCCCTCCACTTT. Its translation is CASRKPNPQKEGGSLGSYNSPLHF. The chain joins TRBV19 to TRBJ1-6; D is uncertain. The germline CDR1 and CDR2 sequences are LNHDA and SQIVND (reference sequence). The CDR3 length is 24 residues. V lost 8 bases and J lost 0, with 38 bases in between.

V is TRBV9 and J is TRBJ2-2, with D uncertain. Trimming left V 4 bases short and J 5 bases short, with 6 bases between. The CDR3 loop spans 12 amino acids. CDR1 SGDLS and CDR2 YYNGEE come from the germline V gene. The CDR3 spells CASSRTTGELFF. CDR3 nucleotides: TGTGCCAGCAGCCGAACAACCGGGGAGCTGTTTTTT.

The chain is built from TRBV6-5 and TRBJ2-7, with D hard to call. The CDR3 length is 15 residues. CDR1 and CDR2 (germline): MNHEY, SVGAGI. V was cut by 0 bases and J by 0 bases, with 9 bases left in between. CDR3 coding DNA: TGTGCCAGCAGTTACTCCGTCTTGAGCTCCTACGAGCAGTACTTC. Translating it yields CASSYSVLSSYEQYF.

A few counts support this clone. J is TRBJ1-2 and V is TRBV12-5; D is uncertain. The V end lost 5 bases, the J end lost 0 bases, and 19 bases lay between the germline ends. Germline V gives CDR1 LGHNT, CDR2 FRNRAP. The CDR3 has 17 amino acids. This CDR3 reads CASGPPSGSLTNYGYTF. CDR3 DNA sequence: TGTGCTAGTGGTCCACCCTCAGGCAGCCTTACTAACTATGGCTACACCTTC.